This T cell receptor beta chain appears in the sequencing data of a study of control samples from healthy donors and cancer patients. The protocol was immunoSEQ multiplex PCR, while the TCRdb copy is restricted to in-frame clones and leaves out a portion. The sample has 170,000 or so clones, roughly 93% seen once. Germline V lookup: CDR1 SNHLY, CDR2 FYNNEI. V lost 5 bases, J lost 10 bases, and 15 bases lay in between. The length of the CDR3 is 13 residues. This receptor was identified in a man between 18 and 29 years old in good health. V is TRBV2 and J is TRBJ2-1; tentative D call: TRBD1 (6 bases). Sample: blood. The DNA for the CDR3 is TGTGCCAGCAGTCCTACAGGGTTTGAAGAGCAGTTCTTC. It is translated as CASSPTGFEEQFF. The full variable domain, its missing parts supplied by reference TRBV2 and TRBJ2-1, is EPEVTQTPSHQVTQMGQEVILRCVPISNHLYFYWYRQILGQKVEFLVSFYNNEISEKSEIFDDQFSVERPDGSNFTLKIRSTKLEDSAMYFCASSPTGFEEQFFGPGTRLTVL.